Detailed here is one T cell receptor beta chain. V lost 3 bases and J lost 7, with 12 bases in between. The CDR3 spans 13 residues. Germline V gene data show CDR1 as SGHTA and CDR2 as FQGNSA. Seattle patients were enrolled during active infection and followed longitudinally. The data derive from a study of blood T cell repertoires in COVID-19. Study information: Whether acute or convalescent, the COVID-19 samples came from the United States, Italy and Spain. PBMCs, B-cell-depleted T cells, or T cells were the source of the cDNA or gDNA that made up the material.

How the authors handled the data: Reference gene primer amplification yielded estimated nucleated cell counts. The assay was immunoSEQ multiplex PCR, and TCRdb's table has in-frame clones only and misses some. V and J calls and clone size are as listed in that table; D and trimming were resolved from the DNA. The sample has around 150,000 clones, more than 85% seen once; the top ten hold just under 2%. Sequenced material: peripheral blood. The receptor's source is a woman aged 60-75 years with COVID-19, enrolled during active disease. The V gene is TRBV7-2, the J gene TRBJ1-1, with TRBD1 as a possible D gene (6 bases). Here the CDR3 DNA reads TGTGCCAGCAGCTTTCAGGGGCTCGGTGAAGCTTTCTTT. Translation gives CASSFQGLGEAFF. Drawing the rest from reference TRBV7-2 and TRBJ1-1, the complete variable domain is GAGVSQSPSNKVTEKGKDVELRCDPISGHTALYWYRQSLGQGLEFLIYFQGNSAPDKSGLPSDRFSAERTGGSVSTLTIQRTQQEDSAVYLCASSFQGLGEAFFGQGTRLTVV.